This TCR beta chain is from a study of CD8 T cells in Susac syndrome. With regard to this clonotype: Its antigen is not identified.

Points from the study as a whole: It was acknowledged in the study that its TCR sequencing and HLA analysis involved a relatively small number of individuals.

Random hexamers primed reverse transcription of roughly 0.5 to 1 ug RNA. The amplification used immunoSEQ multiplex PCR on TCR beta CDR3; it spanned 54 Vbeta and 13 Jbeta. One entry per CDR3 protein results from TCRdb running MiXCR on the immunoSEQ multiplex PCR reads. The sample has roughly 120,000 distinct CDR3 sequences, more than 90% seen once; the top ten hold roughly 0.08%. TCR beta from blood CD8+ and CD4+ T cells was sequenced. Specimen: CD4+ T cells from PBMCs. The receptor was derived from a human donor in good health.

In DNA, the CDR3 is TGCGCCAGCAGCCTCGGGTCTAATTCACCCCTCCACTTT. Protein sequence: CASSLGSNSPLHF. This chain joins TRBV5-1 and TRBJ1-6; D unclear. Germline CDR1 is SGHRS and CDR2 is YFSETQ. Trimming cost V 4 bases and J 6 bases, with 8 bases left between them. The CDR3 is made up of 13 amino acids.